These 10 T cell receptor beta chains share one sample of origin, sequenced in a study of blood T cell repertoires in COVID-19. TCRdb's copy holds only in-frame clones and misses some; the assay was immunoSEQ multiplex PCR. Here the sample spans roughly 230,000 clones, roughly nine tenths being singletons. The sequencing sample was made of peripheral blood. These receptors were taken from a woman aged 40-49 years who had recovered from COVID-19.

CDR3 bases: TGTGCCAGCACCCTAGACAGGGCTCCAGTAGCTTTCTTT. Translating gives CASTLDRAPVAFF. The chain recombines TRBV12-3 or TRBV12-4 with TRBJ1-1, with 7 bases matching TRBD1. The CDR3 is 13 amino acids. V shed 7 bases and J 10 bases; nucleotides not matched to a gene: 12.

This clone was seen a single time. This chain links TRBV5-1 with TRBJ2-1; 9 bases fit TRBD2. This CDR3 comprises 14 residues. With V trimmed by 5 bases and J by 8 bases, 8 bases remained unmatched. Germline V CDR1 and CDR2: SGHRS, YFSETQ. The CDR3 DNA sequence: TGCGCCAGCAGTGCGGGGGGGACCTGGGATGAGCAGTTCTTC. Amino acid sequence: CASSAGGTWDEQFF.

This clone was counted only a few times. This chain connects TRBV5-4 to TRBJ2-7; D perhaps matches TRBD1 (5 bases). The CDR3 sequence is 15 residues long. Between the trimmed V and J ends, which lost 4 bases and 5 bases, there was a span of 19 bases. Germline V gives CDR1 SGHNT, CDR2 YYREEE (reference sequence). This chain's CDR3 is CASSPGLGVRNEQYF. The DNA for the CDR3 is TGTGCCAGCAGCCCCGGGTTAGGGGTTCGCAACGAGCAGTACTTC.

The chain's CDR3 is CASAGDRVREQYF. As DNA, the CDR3 is TGTGCCAGCGCGGGGGACAGGGTGCGCGAGCAGTACTTC. The gene calls are TRBV28 and TRBJ2-7, with TRBD1 identical over 9 bases. Trimming took 8 bases from V and 6 from J; bases not matched to a gene: 8. In germline, CDR1 is MDHEN, CDR2 SYDVKM. The CDR3 length is 13 residues.

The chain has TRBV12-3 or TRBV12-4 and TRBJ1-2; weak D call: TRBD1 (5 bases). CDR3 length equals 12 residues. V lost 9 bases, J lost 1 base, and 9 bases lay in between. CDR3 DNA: TGTGCCAGTCAGGACAATAACTATGGCTACACCTTC. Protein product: CASQDNNYGYTF.

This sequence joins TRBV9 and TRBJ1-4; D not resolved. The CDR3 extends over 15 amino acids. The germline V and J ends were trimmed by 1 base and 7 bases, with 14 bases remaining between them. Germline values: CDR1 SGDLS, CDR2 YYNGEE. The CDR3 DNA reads TGTGCCAGCAGCGTAACCACGGGTCGCTCTGAAAAACTGTTTTTT. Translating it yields CASSVTTGRSEKLFF.

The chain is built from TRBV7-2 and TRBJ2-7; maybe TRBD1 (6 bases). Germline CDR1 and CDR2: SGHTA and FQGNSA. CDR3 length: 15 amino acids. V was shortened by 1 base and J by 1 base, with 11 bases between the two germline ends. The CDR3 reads CASSLVAGVSYEQYF. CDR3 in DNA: TGTGCCAGCAGCTTAGTGGCAGGGGTATCCTACGAGCAGTACTTC. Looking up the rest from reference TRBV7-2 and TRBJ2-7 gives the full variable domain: GAGVSQSPSNKVTEKGKDVELRCDPISGHTALYWYRQSLGQGLEFLIYFQGNSAPDKSGLPSDRFSAERTGGSVSTLTIQRTQQEDSAVYLCASSLVAGVSYEQYFGPGTRLTVT.

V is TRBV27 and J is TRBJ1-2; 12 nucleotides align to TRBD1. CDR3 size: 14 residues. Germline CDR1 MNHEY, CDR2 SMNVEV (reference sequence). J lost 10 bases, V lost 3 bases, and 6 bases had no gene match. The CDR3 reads CASSFIGTGGFYTF. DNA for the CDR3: TGTGCCAGCAGTTTCATTGGGACAGGGGGCTTCTACACCTTC.

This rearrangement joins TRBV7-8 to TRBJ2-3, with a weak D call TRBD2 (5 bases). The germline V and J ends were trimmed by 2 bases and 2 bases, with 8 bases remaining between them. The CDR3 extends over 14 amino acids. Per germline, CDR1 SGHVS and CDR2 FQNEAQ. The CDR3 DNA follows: TGTGCCAGCAGCTTACGGAGGATCACAGATACGCAGTATTTT. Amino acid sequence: CASSLRRITDTQYF.

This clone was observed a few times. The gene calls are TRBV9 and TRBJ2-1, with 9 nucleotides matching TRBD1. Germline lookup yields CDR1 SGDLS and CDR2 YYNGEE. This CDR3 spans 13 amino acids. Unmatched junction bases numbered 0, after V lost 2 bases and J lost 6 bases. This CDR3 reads CASSVTGGNEQFF. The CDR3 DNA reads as TGTGCCAGCAGCGTGACAGGGGGCAATGAGCAGTTCTTC. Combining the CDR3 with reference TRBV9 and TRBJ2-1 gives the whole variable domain DSGVTQTPKHLITATGQRVTLRCSPRSGDLSVYWYQQSLDQGLQFLIQYYNGEERAKGNILERFSAQQFPDLHSELNLSSLELGDSALYFCASSVTGGNEQFFGPGTRLTVL.